Included here is one T cell receptor (beta chain) sequence, with context. Clones were sequenced by immunoSEQ multiplex PCR, and TCRdb holds only the in-frame ones, with some missing. The sample lists 200,000 to 250,000 clones; roughly 80% were seen once. The CDR3 totals 14 residues. The ends were cut back, 4 bases at V and 11 bases at J, with 19 bases in the middle. Germline assignment: CDR1 SGHRS and CDR2 YFSETQ. The sample comes from a study of blood T cell repertoires in COVID-19. Study-level background: Specimens from acute and convalescent COVID-19 originated in the United States, Italy and Spain.

The chain couples TRBV5-1 to TRBJ2-1; no clear D gene. Sequencing was carried out using peripheral blood. This clonotype was obtained from a woman aged 70-85 years with acute or convalescent COVID-19. Here the CDR3 reads CASSLGLNNPKQFF. Written as DNA, the CDR3 is TGCGCCAGCAGCCTAGGCCTAAACAACCCCAAGCAGTTCTTC.